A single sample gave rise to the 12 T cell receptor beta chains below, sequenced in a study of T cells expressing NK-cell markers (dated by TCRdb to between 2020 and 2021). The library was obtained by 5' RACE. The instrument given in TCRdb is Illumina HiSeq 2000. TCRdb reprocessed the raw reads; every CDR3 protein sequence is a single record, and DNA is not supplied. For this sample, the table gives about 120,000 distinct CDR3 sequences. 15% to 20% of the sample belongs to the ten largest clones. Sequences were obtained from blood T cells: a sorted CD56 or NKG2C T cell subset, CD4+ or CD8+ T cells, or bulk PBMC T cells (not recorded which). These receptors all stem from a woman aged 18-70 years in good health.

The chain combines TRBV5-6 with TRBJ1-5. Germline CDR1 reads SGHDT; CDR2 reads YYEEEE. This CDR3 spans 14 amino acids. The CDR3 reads CASSLSHSNQPQHF.

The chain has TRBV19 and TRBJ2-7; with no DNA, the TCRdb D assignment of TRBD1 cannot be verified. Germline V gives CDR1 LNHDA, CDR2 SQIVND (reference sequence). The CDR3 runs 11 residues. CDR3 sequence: CASGGSYEQYF. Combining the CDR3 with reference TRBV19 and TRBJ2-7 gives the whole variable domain DGGITQSPKYLFRKEGQNVTLSCEQNLNHDAMYWYRQDPGQGLRLIYYSQIVNDFQKGDIAEGYSVSREKKESFPLTVTSAQKNPTAFYLCASGGSYEQYFGPGTRLTVT.

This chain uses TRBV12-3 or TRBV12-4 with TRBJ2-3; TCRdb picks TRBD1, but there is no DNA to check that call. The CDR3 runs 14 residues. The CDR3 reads CASSPAGGPDTQYF.

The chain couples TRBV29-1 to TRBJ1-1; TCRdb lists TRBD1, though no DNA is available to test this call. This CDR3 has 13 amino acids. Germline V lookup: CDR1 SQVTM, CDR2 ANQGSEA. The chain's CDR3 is CSERTGRYTEAFF.

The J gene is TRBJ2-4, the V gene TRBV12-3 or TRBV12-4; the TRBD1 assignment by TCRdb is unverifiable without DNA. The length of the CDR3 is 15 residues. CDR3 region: CASSFWTGTTDIQYF.

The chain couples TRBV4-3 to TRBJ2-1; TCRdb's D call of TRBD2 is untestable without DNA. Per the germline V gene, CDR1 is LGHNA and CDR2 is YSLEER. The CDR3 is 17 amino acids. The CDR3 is CASSQSQERENHNEQFF.

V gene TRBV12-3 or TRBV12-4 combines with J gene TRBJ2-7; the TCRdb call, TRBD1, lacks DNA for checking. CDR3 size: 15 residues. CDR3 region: CASSFPPDSSYEQYF.

This CDR3 is CASSLGLAGGAYEQYF. The V and J genes are TRBV5-6 and TRBJ2-7; the TRBD2 assignment by TCRdb is unverifiable without DNA. Germline lookup yields CDR1 SGHDT and CDR2 YYEEEE. The CDR3 is made up of 16 amino acids.

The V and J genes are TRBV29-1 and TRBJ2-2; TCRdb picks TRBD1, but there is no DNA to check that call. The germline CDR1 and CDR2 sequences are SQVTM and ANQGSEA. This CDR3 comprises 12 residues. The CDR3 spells CSVTGTDGELFF.

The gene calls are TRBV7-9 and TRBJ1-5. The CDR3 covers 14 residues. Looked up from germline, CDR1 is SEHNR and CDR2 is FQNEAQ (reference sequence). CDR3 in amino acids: CASSQEGWNQPQHF. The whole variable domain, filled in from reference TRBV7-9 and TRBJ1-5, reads DTGVSQNPRHKITKRGQNVTFRCDPISEHNRLYWYRQTLGQGPEFLTYFQNEAQLEKSRLLSDRFSAERPKGSFSTLEIQRTEQGDSAMYLCASSQEGWNQPQHFGDGTRLSIL.

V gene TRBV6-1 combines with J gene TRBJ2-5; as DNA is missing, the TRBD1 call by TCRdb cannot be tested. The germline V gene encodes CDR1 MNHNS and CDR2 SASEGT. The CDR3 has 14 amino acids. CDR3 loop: CASEAGGGGETQYF.

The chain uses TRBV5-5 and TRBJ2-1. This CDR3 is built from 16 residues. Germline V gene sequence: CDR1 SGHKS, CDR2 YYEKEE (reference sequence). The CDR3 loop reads CASSSQVAPPYNEQFF. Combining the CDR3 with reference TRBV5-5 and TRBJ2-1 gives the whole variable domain DAGVTQSPTHLIKTRGQQVTLRCSPISGHKSVSWYQQVLGQGPQFIFQYYEKEERGRGNFPDRFSARQFPNYSSELNVNALLLGDSALYLCASSSQVAPPYNEQFFGPGTRLTVL.